The 7 T cell receptor beta chains listed next were all sequenced from one sample in a study of T cells after yellow fever vaccination. TCRdb used MiXCR to reprocess the 5' RACE reads, holding one entry per CDR3 protein. This repertoire shows about 120,000 distinct CDR3 sequences, roughly 7.9% found once; its top ten account for 2.7%. Specimen: CD4+ T cells sorted from PBMCs, collected more than 35 days after the first yellow fever vaccination. The receptors were sampled from a man aged 18 to 30 who received the YFV17D yellow fever vaccine.

This clonotype was seen repeatedly, ten times or more. This chain connects TRBV2 to TRBJ1-1; D unclear. This CDR3 region has 11 residues. V dropped 6 bases and J dropped 3 bases, with 5 bases sitting between them. Germline CDR1 reads SNHLY; CDR2 reads FYNNEI. Here the CDR3 reads CASRDYTEAFF. As DNA, the CDR3 is TGTGCCAGCAGGGACTACACTGAAGCTTTCTTT.

This clonotype was found many times. The rearrangement joins TRBV20-1 to TRBJ2-3; 9 bases map to TRBD2. This CDR3 region has 15 residues. After removal of 5 bases from V and 2 bases from J, the junction contained 8 bases not matched to a gene. The V gene's germline CDR1 is DFQATT and CDR2 SNEGSKA (reference sequence). The CDR3 DNA reads TGCAGTGCTTGGAAGAGCGGGGGGAACACAGATACGCAGTATTTT. It codes for CSAWKSGGNTDTQYF.

This clonotype was detected ten times or more. The chain uses TRBV12-3 or TRBV12-4 and TRBJ1-6; the match to TRBD1 covers 7 bases. The CDR3 totals 15 residues. V dropped 5 bases and J dropped 7; count of bases not matched to a gene: 8. The CDR3 region is CASSLGQAVNSPLHF. As DNA, the CDR3 is TGTGCCAGCAGTCTCGGACAGGCGGTGAATTCACCCCTCCACTTT.

This clonotype was detected only a few times. The chain has TRBV5-1 and TRBJ1-1; D not certain. This CDR3 is 16 amino acids long. Germline V gene sequence: CDR1 SGHRS, CDR2 YFSETQ. V was clipped by 2 bases and J by 0 bases, with 14 bases between them. The chain's CDR3 is CASSLGNSDMNTEAFF. CDR3 nucleotide sequence: TGCGCCAGCAGCTTAGGGAACAGTGACATGAACACTGAAGCTTTCTTT.

The chain joins TRBV19 to TRBJ2-1; TRBD2 aligns across 8 bases. The length of the CDR3 is 17 residues. The germline V gene has CDR1 LNHDA and CDR2 SQIVND (reference sequence). J gave up 8 bases and V 3 bases, and 15 bases lay outside the gene matches. Written as DNA, the CDR3 is TGTGCCAGTAGTATGTCGCTAGCGGGCGACCTATTCCATGAGCAGTTCTTC. It specifies CASSMSLAGDLFHEQFF.

This clonotype was observed at least ten times. The chain uses TRBV20-1 and TRBJ2-3; D is unclear. V gave up 4 bases and J gave up 4 bases, with 6 bases separating them. Germline CDR1 is DFQATT and CDR2 is SNEGSKA (reference sequence). CDR3 length: 11 amino acids. As DNA, the CDR3 is TGCAGTGCTAAGCTTGCAGATACGCAGTATTTT. It codes for CSAKLADTQYF.

In this sample, this clonotype turned up many times. The gene calls are TRBV20-1 and TRBJ1-5, with D unresolved. The V end lost 1 base, the J end lost 8 bases, and 15 bases lay between the germline ends. The CDR3 totals 14 residues. CDR1 is DFQATT, CDR2 SNEGSKA, per germline (reference sequence). The CDR3 sequence: CSARVLQTGEPQHF. The CDR3 DNA is TGCAGTGCTAGAGTGCTACAGACGGGTGAGCCCCAGCATTTT.